The clone carrying this T cell receptor (beta chain) is medium-sized within its sample. This entry belongs to a study of blood T cell repertoires in COVID-19. Study-level background: Italy, Spain and the United States were the sources of the convalescent and acute COVID-19 samples. PBMCs, B-cell-depleted T cells, or T cells provided the cDNA or gDNA that made up the material.

Repertoires were generated with immunoSEQ multiplex PCR, while TCRdb's copy carries only in-frame clones and drops some. The sample contains 80,000 or so clones, 80% of which appear only once. The CDR3 sequence is 15 residues long. Trimming took 0 bases from V and 4 from J, leaving 13 bases between them. Germline V lookup: CDR1 SGDLS, CDR2 YYNGEE. The TCR was taken from a woman aged 65 to 85 with acute or convalescent COVID-19. The sequencing sample was made of peripheral blood. The genes are TRBV9 and TRBJ1-2; D unclear. This CDR3 reads CASSVGAATLYGYTF. CDR3 coding DNA: TGTGCCAGCAGCGTAGGGGCAGCTACCCTCTATGGCTACACCTTC.